This paragraph covers one TCR beta chain sequence. Its antigen is not known. The CDR3 has 16 amino acids. Per the germline V gene, CDR1 is DFQATT and CDR2 is SNEGSKA (reference sequence). V shed 6 bases, J shed 0 bases, and the junction held 12 bases outside the gene matches. The sample is drawn from a study of post-analysis software for immune sequencing data. Whole-study findings and limits: With TRBV5-6, TRBV5-1 and TRBV20-1 included, a handful of TRBV segments were more frequent in patients than in controls.

The TCR beta cDNA libraries contained unique molecular identifiers. TCRdb fed the PCR reads into MiXCR, producing one record per CDR3 protein. The profile shows fewer than 850,000 distinct CDR3 sequences, roughly 30% of them singletons. This TCR was recovered from a girl between 10 and 17 years old with multiple sclerosis. The sequenced material came from blood. The chain uses TRBV20-1 and TRBJ1-1; TRBD1 agrees at 8 bases. The CDR3 sequence: CSAGPTGVFVNTEAFF. The DNA for the CDR3 is TGCAGTGCCGGACCGACAGGGGTTTTTGTGAACACTGAAGCTTTCTTT.